This entry concerns a single T cell receptor (beta chain). Its specificity is unknown. These data are taken from a study of shared clonotypes between healthy human individuals. Across the whole study: CD8 memory received one plate per donor, CD8 naive two, CD4 memory three and CD4 naive three.

Several immunoSEQ plates held equal portions of the genomic DNA taken from each subset. Measured with immunoSEQ multiplex PCR; TCRdb has only the in-frame clones, and not every one. The sample lists roughly 2.5 million clones; just over 90% were seen once. Study results and limitations: The naive CD4 repertoires of several donors were compared, and approximately 4.5% of clonotypes were shared.

Healthy adults negative for HIV, lacking recent acute infections or vaccinations, served as donors. Per the germline V gene, CDR1 is MGHDK and CDR2 is SYGVNS. CDR3 length equals 16 residues. V lost 1 base to trimming and J lost 4 bases, with 14 bases between them. The sequenced material came from naive CD4+ T cells sorted from blood. As for subset: CD45RA+ positively selected. The source is a man between 18 and 29 years old in good health. The chain combines TRBV25-1 with TRBJ2-1, with D tentatively TRBD1 or TRBD2 (6 bases each). The CDR3 coding sequence is TGTGCCAGCAGTGAATTATCCGGGGGCGCTTACAATGAGCAGTTCTTC. Protein: CASSELSGGAYNEQFF. Supplemented by reference TRBV25-1 and TRBJ2-1, the full variable domain reads EADIYQTPRYLVIGTGKKITLECSQTMGHDKMYWYQQDPGMELHLIHYSYGVNSTEKGDLSSESTVSRIRTEHFPLTLESARPSHTSQYLCASSELSGGAYNEQFFGPGTRLTVL.